This T cell receptor beta chain originates from a study of cytomegalovirus exposure and HLA in healthy donors. As for the study in general: Inside one of the first data releases sat around 77 million unique TCRs taken from HLA-typed donors.

PCR was performed using 60 Vbeta and 13 Jbeta primers. Method: immunoSEQ multiplex PCR; TCRdb's copy keeps in-frame clones and lacks some. This sample yields 130,000 or so clones, of which about 85% are seen a single time; about 6.7% belongs to the top ten. Study outcomes and limitations: A reported reduction in N-insertions relative to the roughly 670-donor mean was seen in an Asian-associated ancestry cluster in a later analysis. According to an earlier analysis, most TCR beta V segments yielded productive rearrangements about 90% or about 30% of the time.

In regard to this clone: The antigen remains unidentified.

The receptor comes from a woman between 25 and 40 years old in good health and CMV-seropositive. Source material: PBMCs.

CDR3 sequence: CASSLPDRGNTEAFF. CDR3 DNA sequence: TGTGCCAGCAGCCTACCCGACAGGGGGAACACTGAAGCTTTCTTT. The chain couples TRBV4-2 to TRBJ1-1, with 8 nucleotides matching TRBD1. With V trimmed by 4 bases and J by 1 base, 5 bases remained unmatched. The CDR3 loop spans 15 amino acids. CDR1 and CDR2 from the germline V gene are LGHNA and YNFKEQ.